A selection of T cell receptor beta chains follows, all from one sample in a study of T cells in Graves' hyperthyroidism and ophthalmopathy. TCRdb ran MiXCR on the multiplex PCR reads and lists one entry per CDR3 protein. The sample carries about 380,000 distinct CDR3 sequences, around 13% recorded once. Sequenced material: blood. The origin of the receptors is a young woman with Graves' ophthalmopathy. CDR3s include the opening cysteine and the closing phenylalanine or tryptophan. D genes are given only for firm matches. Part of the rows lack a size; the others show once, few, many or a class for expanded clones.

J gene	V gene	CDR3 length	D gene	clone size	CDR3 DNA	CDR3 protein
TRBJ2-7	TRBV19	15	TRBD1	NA	TGTGCCAGTAGTAAGGACAGGGAAGGAGCCTACGAGCAGTACTTC	CASSKDREGAYEQYF
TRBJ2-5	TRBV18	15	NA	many	TGTGCCAGCTCACCACAGGGTGGTCCTAAAGAGACCCAGTACTTC	CASSPQGGPKETQYF
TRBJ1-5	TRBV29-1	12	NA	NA	TGCAGCGTTGCGTGGCAGGGGCAGCCCCAGCATTTT	CSVAWQGQPQHF
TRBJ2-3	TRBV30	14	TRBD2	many	TGTGCCTGGGGACTAGCGGGATTCACAGATACGCAGTATTTT	CAWGLAGFTDTQYF
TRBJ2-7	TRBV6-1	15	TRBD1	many	TGTGCCAGCAGTGAAGGGTACCAGGGGGCCTACGAGCAGTACTTC	CASSEGYQGAYEQYF
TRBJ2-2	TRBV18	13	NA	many	TGTGCCAGCTCACCGGTCAGGGAGCGGGAGCTGTTTTTT	CASSPVRERELFF
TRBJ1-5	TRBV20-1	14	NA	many	TGCAGTGCTTTCGGGGGAGTGCGCAATCAGCCCCAGCATTTT	CSAFGGVRNQPQHF
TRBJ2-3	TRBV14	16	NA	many	TGTGCCAGCAGCCAAGTTGGCGCGGAAATCACAGATACGCAGTATTTT	CASSQVGAEITDTQYF
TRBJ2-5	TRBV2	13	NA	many	TGTGCCAGCAGAGGACTATTTCAAGAGACCCAGTACTTC	CASRGLFQETQYF
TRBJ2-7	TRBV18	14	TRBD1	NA	TGTGGCAGCTCACCCCGACAGGGGACCTACGAGCAGTACTTC	CGSSPRQGTYEQYF
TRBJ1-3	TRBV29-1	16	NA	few	TGCAGCGTTGAACTGGGGGGACGGAGGTCTGGAAACACCATATATTTT	CSVELGGRRSGNTIYF
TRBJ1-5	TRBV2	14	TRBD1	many	TGTGCCAGCAGTTCCGACAGGGGTGTTCAGCCCCAGCATTTT	CASSSDRGVQPQHF
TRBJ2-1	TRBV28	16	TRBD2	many	TGTGCCAGCAGTTTTCGGCCTAGCGGGGGTCCATATGAGCAGTTCTTC	CASSFRPSGGPYEQFF
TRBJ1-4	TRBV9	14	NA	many	TGTGCCAGCAGCGTAGATATCAAGGGAGAAAAACTGTTTTTT	CASSVDIKGEKLFF
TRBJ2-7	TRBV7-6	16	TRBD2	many	TGTGCCAGCACGGGAGTAGCGGGGGGATTACCACACGAGCAGTACTTC	CASTGVAGGLPHEQYF
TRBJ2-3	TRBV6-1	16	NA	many	TGTGCCAGCAGTCCCCCAGGGAACTCCGGAACAGATACGCAGTATTTT	CASSPPGNSGTDTQYF
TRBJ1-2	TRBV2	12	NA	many	TGTGCCAGCATCTCAGTGAACTATGGCTACACCTTC	CASISVNYGYTF
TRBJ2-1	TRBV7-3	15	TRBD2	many	TGTGCCAGCAGCCCTGGGACTAGCGGGGGTAGTGAGCAGTTCTTC	CASSPGTSGGSEQFF
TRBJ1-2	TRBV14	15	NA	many	TGTGCCAGCAGCCTCACTACAGGGTCCGGCTATGGCTACACCTTC	CASSLTTGSGYGYTF
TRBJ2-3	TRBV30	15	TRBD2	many	TGTGCCTGGAGTAAACTAGCGGGGGGGCCGGATACGCAGTATTTT	CAWSKLAGGPDTQYF
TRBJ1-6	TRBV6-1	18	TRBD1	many	TGTGCCAGCAGTGGCCTGGACAGGATAGGGACCTGGAATTCACCCCTCCACTTT	CASSGLDRIGTWNSPLHF
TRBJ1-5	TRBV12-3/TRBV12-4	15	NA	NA	TGTGCCACCAGTTTATCGACAGGTCGGAATCAGCCCCAGCATTTT	CATSLSTGRNQPQHF
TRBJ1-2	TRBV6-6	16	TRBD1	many	TGTGCCAGCAGTTACTCGCCCGAGGGGACAGAAGGTGGCTACACCTTC	CASSYSPEGTEGGYTF